This T cell receptor beta chain originates from a study of cytomegalovirus exposure and HLA in healthy donors. The PCR contained 60 Vbeta and 13 Jbeta primers. Original data processing: Unique TCR beta chains numbered roughly 83 million in a later analysis, with roughly 11 million shared. Sequenced by immunoSEQ multiplex PCR; TCRdb stores in-frame clones only, minus some. V and J calls and clone size are given by that table; D and trimming were obtained from the DNA. The repertoire consists of about 130,000 clones, with 76% occurring once and the leading ten covering 2.5% to 3.5%. The V gene end was trimmed by 0 bases and the J gene end by 2 bases; junction bases not matched to a gene: 1. The CDR3 sequence is 16 residues long. Germline CDR1 and CDR2: LGHNA and YNFKEQ.

Material: PBMCs. The gene calls are TRBV4-2 and TRBJ2-6; 7 positions agree with TRBD1. The TCR originated in a man aged 40-49 years in good health and CMV-seronegative. The CDR3 loop is CASSQDQGAGANVLTF. For the CDR3, the DNA is TGTGCCAGCAGCCAAGATCAGGGGGCTGGGGCCAACGTCCTGACTTTC.